These 28 T cell receptor beta chains originate from one sample sequenced in a study of neoadjuvant anti-PD-1 for oral cavity cancer. The time point here: after neoadjuvant nivolumab, at surgical resection. Clones were sequenced by immunoSEQ multiplex PCR, and TCRdb holds only the in-frame ones, with some missing. In the table there are around 2,000 clones, roughly 60% of which are singletons. Sequenced material: tumor tissue, taken after nivolumab (anti-PD-1) treatment. The receptors derive from a person between 35 and 79 years old with oral cavity squamous cell carcinoma.

The chain couples TRBV6-5 to TRBJ1-3, with D unresolved. Trimming left V 8 bases short and J 0 bases short, with 8 bases between. CDR1 and CDR2 from the germline V gene are MNHEY and SVGAGI. The CDR3 consists of 13 residues. The CDR3 sequence: CASGFSSGNTIYF. The CDR3 DNA follows: TGTGCCAGCGGATTTAGCTCTGGAAACACCATATATTTT.

The chain has TRBV2 and TRBJ2-2, with D possibly being TRBD1 or TRBD2 (5 bases each). CDR1 and CDR2 (germline): SNHLY, FYNNEI. V was shortened by 3 bases and J by 4 bases, with 21 bases between the two germline ends. This CDR3 is built from 18 residues. CDR3 DNA: TGTGCCAGCAGTGAGGGGCAGGCGGGTATGGGCCGCACCGGGGAGCTGTTTTTT. As protein: CASSEGQAGMGRTGELFF.

This sequence joins TRBV5-5 and TRBJ2-5, with 8 positions matching TRBD2. The CDR3 is made up of 15 amino acids. The germline gives CDR1 SGHKS, CDR2 YYEKEE (reference sequence). With 0 bases clipped from V and 5 bases from J, the junction kept 6 bases outside the gene matches. The CDR3 region is CASSLGTSLGETQYF. DNA for the CDR3: TGTGCCAGCAGCTTGGGGACTAGCCTCGGGGAGACCCAGTACTTC.

This clone is a singleton in its sample. The chain uses TRBV10-2 and TRBJ2-7; tentatively, D is TRBD1 or TRBD2 (5 bases each). CDR1 and CDR2 from the germline V gene are WSHSY and SAAADI. The V gene lost 3 bases and the J gene lost 6 bases, with 18 bases spanning the gap. The CDR3 has 15 amino acids. The CDR3 protein is CASSDPGLAPLEQYF. CDR3 DNA: TGCGCCAGCAGTGACCCGGGGCTAGCTCCACTCGAGCAGTACTTC.

By share, this clone counts as medium-sized (0.01 to 0.1%). V and J are TRBV7-6 and TRBJ2-7; no firm D call. The V end was cut by 2 bases, the J end by 4 bases, with 12 bases between. Germline CDR1 SGHVS, CDR2 FNYEAQ. This CDR3 has 14 residues. CDR3 protein: CASSLMVGEYEQYF. Here the CDR3 DNA reads TGTGCCAGCAGCTTAATGGTAGGAGAGTACGAGCAGTACTTC.

The rearrangement joins TRBV6-5 to TRBJ1-2, with TRBD1 identical over 7 bases. CDR1 and CDR2 (germline): MNHEY, SVGAGI. Germline trimming cut 5 bases from V and 4 bases from J; bases unmatched to any gene: 1. CDR3 length equals 12 residues. The DNA for the CDR3 is TGTGCCAGCAGTCAGGGGGTCTATGGCTACACCTTC. Protein: CASSQGVYGYTF.

This clone has a handful of counts. CDR3 sequence reads: CASSQALAGGLSYEQYF. As DNA, the CDR3 is TGTGCCAGCTCACAAGCACTAGCGGGAGGGCTCTCCTACGAGCAGTACTTC. The chain combines TRBV18 with TRBJ2-7; 13 positions match TRBD2. This CDR3 has 17 amino acids. V trimming: 4 bases; J trimming: 0 bases; junction bases outside the gene matches: 6. CDR1 KGHSH and CDR2 LQKENI come from the germline V gene. Drawing the rest from reference TRBV18 and TRBJ2-7, the complete variable domain is NAGVMQNPRHLVRRRGQEARLRCSPMKGHSHVYWYRQLPEEGLKFMVYLQKENIIDESGMPKERFSAEFPKEGPSILRIQQVVRGDSAAYFCASSQALAGGLSYEQYFGPGTRLTVT.

This chain joins TRBV6-6 and TRBJ2-3, with 7 nucleotides matching TRBD2. The V segment lost 4 bases and the J segment 8 bases; nucleotides outside the gene matches: 0. The CDR3 has 11 residues. In germline, CDR1 is MNHNY, CDR2 SVGAGI (reference sequence). The CDR3 DNA reads as TGTGCCAGCAGTTCTAGCGGTACGCAGTATTTT. Protein: CASSSSGTQYF.

The chain has TRBV7-8 and TRBJ1-4; 10 nucleotides match TRBD1. V shed 7 bases and J 2 bases; nucleotides not matched to a gene: 10. Germline lookup yields CDR1 SGHVS and CDR2 FQNEAQ. The CDR3 sequence is 17 residues long. CDR3 residues: CASTHPGQGFTNEKLFF. The CDR3 DNA reads as TGTGCCAGCACGCACCCGGGACAGGGGTTTACTAATGAAAAACTGTTTTTT.

This chain links TRBV2 with TRBJ2-2; TRBD1 or TRBD2 may be the D gene (5 bases each). The germline V and J ends were trimmed by 6 bases and 3 bases, with 11 bases remaining between them. Per germline, CDR1 SNHLY and CDR2 FYNNEI. The CDR3 spans 14 residues. CDR3 loop: CASRAGTHTGELFF. The CDR3 DNA sequence: TGTGCCAGCAGGGCCGGGACGCACACCGGGGAGCTGTTTTTT.

This clone was counted between two and nine times. CDR3: CASSQGTSGRAYEQYF. The DNA for the CDR3 is TGTGCCAGCAGTCAAGGGACTAGCGGGAGGGCCTACGAGCAGTACTTC. J is TRBJ2-7 and V is TRBV2, with 16 bases aligning to TRBD2. The CDR3 runs 16 residues. CDR1 is SNHLY, CDR2 FYNNEI, per germline. The ends lost 5 bases at V and 2 bases at J; junction bases unmatched: 3.

The V and J genes are TRBV7-2 and TRBJ1-2; 9 nucleotides match TRBD1. Germline CDR1 SGHTA, CDR2 FQGNSA. Trimming removed 2 bases from V and 7 bases from J; junction bases left unmatched: 5. The CDR3 totals 14 residues. CDR3 in DNA: TGTGCCAGCAGCTTACAACGGGACAGGGCTGGCTACACCTTC. Protein product: CASSLQRDRAGYTF.

The chain combines TRBV28 with TRBJ2-5; 9 bases map to TRBD1. The germline CDR1 and CDR2 sequences are MDHEN and SYDVKM. The CDR3 is made up of 14 amino acids. The V and J ends lost 5 bases and 5 bases, in that order; junction bases with no gene match: 6. CDR3: CASSLGTGWETQYF. The CDR3 DNA reads as TGTGCCAGCAGTCTAGGGACAGGGTGGGAGACCCAGTACTTC. Based on the CDR3 plus reference TRBV28 and TRBJ2-5, the full variable domain is DVKVTQSSRYLVKRTGEKVFLECVQDMDHENMFWYRQDPGLGLRLIYFSYDVKMKEKGDIPEGYSVSREKKERFSLILESASTNQTSMYLCASSLGTGWETQYFGPGTRLLVL.

The chain combines TRBV25-1 with TRBJ2-2, with 7 bases identical to TRBD2. This CDR3 is 16 amino acids long. The J segment lost 7 bases and the V segment lost 3 bases, leaving 11 bases of the junction unmatched. Germline CDR1 MGHDK, CDR2 SYGVNS. The CDR3 DNA sequence: TGTGCCAGCAGTGACTCGGGCCCCTCGGGAGGCGGGGAGCTGTTTTTT. It is translated as CASSDSGPSGGGELFF.

The chain uses TRBV7-6 and TRBJ2-3; the D gene is possibly TRBD1 (5 bases). The CDR3 totals 14 residues. V shed 1 base and J shed 3 bases, with 8 bases lying between them. The V gene's germline CDR1 is SGHVS and CDR2 FNYEAQ. CDR3 in DNA: TGTGCCAGCAGCTTAGAGGGGCGGACAGATACGCAGTATTTT. Protein product: CASSLEGRTDTQYF.

The rearrangement links TRBV28 to TRBJ2-3; D might be TRBD1 (6 bases). V dropped 6 bases and J dropped 14 bases, with 21 bases sitting between them. The CDR3 length is 13 residues. Looked up from germline, CDR1 is MDHEN and CDR2 is SYDVKM. The CDR3 bases are TGTGCCAGCAGCTTAGGGGGACACTTAAGCCCGTATTTT. Translated: CASSLGGHLSPYF.

This chain joins TRBV29-1 and TRBJ2-7; the match to TRBD2 covers 10 bases. Trimming cost V 8 bases and J 4 bases; bases outside gene matches: 17. Germline lookup yields CDR1 SQVTM and CDR2 ANQGSEA. CDR3 size: 16 residues. CDR3 protein: CSPTLVASGSSYEQYF. The CDR3 DNA sequence: TGCAGCCCCACCCTTGTGGCTAGCGGGAGCTCTTACGAGCAGTACTTC.

This rearrangement joins TRBV10-2 to TRBJ1-5; 10 bases are a match to TRBD1. The CDR3 sequence is 17 residues long. Trimming cost V 4 bases and J 1 base; bases outside gene matches: 7. Germline-derived CDR1 and CDR2 are WSHSY and SAAADI. The CDR3 nucleotides read TGCGCCAGCAGTGCCGGACAGGGGGGAAACAGCAATCAGCCCCAGCATTTT. Protein sequence: CASSAGQGGNSNQPQHF.

V is TRBV20-1 and J is TRBJ2-7; the D is unclear. V was clipped by 5 bases and J by 9 bases, with 14 bases between them. In germline, CDR1 is DFQATT, CDR2 SNEGSKA (reference sequence). The CDR3 has 11 residues. CDR3 amino acids: CSALSQTAQYF. CDR3 in DNA: TGCAGTGCTCTCTCCCAGACCGCGCAGTACTTC.

The chain joins TRBV5-1 to TRBJ2-3, with a weak D call TRBD1 (6 bases). V lost 3 bases and J 0 bases, leaving 14 bases between the germline ends. Germline V CDR1 and CDR2: SGHRS, YFSETQ. The CDR3 is made up of 16 amino acids. CDR3 coding DNA: TGCGCCAGCAGCTACCGACAGGCTTCTAGCACAGATACGCAGTATTTT. Translated: CASSYRQASSTDTQYF.

The table lists this clone with a few counts. The rearrangement links TRBV30 to TRBJ2-7; D tentatively fits TRBD1 or TRBD2 (5 bases each). Trimming left V 8 bases short and J 3 bases short, with 17 bases between. This CDR3 is 13 amino acids long. Germline-derived CDR1 and CDR2 are GTSNPN and SVGIG (reference sequence). The CDR3 reads CAQGRGLDYEQYF. DNA for the CDR3: TGTGCCCAAGGACGGGGCCTAGACTACGAGCAGTACTTC.

Worth noting for this clone: Distinct nucleotide sequences in the sample also encode this CDR3. As DNA, the CDR3 is TGTGCCTGGAGCAGAGGGTTGGACTACGAGCAGTACTTC. Its translation is CAWSRGLDYEQYF. The V gene is TRBV30, the J gene TRBJ2-7; weak D call: TRBD2 (5 bases). V shed 3 bases and J shed 3 bases, with 12 bases lying between them. The CDR3 runs 13 residues. The germline CDR1 and CDR2 sequences are GTSNPN and SVGIG (reference sequence).

The chain carries TRBV28 and TRBJ2-2, with 7 bases aligning to TRBD2. Germline CDR1 reads MDHEN; CDR2 reads SYDVKM. J lost 1 base, V lost 7 bases, and 12 bases had no gene match. CDR3 size: 17 residues. CDR3 DNA: TGTGCCAGCACCCCCGCCTCGGCTAGCGGGAACACCGGGGAGCTGTTTTTT. Translation: CASTPASASGNTGELFF. The full variable domain, its missing parts supplied by reference TRBV28 and TRBJ2-2, is DVKVTQSSRYLVKRTGEKVFLECVQDMDHENMFWYRQDPGLGLRLIYFSYDVKMKEKGDIPEGYSVSREKKERFSLILESASTNQTSMYLCASTPASASGNTGELFFGEGSRLTVL.

The DNA of the CDR3 is TGTGCCAGATCCTACCCTAGGGGCTACACCTTC. Translating gives CARSYPRGYTF. The V gene is TRBV9, the J gene TRBJ1-2; D remains unclear. Trimming cost V 8 bases and J 8 bases, with 13 bases left between them. CDR1 and CDR2 from the germline V gene are SGDLS and YYNGEE. CDR3 length: 11 amino acids.

This clone was detected only once. The chain uses TRBV2 and TRBJ1-3; D uncertain. CDR1 is SNHLY, CDR2 FYNNEI, per germline. CDR3 length: 15 residues. Trimming took 2 bases from V and 0 from J, leaving 8 bases between them. CDR3 loop: CASSEHRASGNTIYF. DNA for the CDR3: TGTGCCAGCAGTGAACACCGCGCCTCTGGAAACACCATATATTTT.

This clone has just a few counts. At the DNA level, this CDR3 is encoded by other sequences in the same sample as well. The rearrangement joins TRBV11-2 to TRBJ2-7, with TRBD1 matching 10 bases. V lost 5 bases to trimming and J lost 7 bases; unmatched junction nucleotides: 5. Germline CDR1 is SGHAT and CDR2 is FQNNGV. The CDR3 extends over 13 amino acids. CDR3 region: CASSQGQGWEQYF. In nucleotides, the CDR3 is TGTGCCAGCAGCCAGGGACAGGGGTGGGAGCAGTACTTC.

This clone has more than one count but fewer than ten. CDR3: CASSPGHEQFF. Here the CDR3 DNA reads TGTGCCAGCAGCCCCGGGCATGAGCAGTTCTTC. The gene calls are TRBV11-2 and TRBJ2-1; D uncertain. V lost 5 bases to trimming and J lost 8 bases, with 7 bases between them. The CDR3 covers 11 residues. CDR1 and CDR2 (germline): SGHAT, FQNNGV.

CDR3 in amino acids: CASTPGTSSYEQYF. The DNA for the CDR3 is TGCGCCAGCACCCCCGGGACTAGCTCCTACGAGCAGTACTTC. The rearrangement joins TRBV4-1 to TRBJ2-7; 8 nucleotides agree with TRBD2. CDR3 size: 14 residues. In germline, CDR1 is MGHRA, CDR2 YSYEKL. The V segment lost 7 bases and the J segment 0 bases; nucleotides outside the gene matches: 5.